This section outlines one TCR beta chain sequence together with its context. Its antigen is unidentified. Assay used: immunoSEQ multiplex PCR; TCRdb lists only in-frame clones, some missing. The sample records approximately 65,000 clones, 82% being singletons. The entry originates in a study of OX40 agonist ivuxolimab in advanced cancers. Exclusion applied to patients with autoimmune disease history or systemic immunosuppression. Whole-study results and caveats: At 0.1 to 3.0 mg/kg, clonal expansion of CD4+ and CD8+ blood T cells had occurred by week 6. Some patients without response likewise showed low normalized clonal expansion.

The TCR originated in an adult with an advanced solid tumor such as melanoma, head and neck, liver or kidney cancer. The sequencing here drew on CD4+ or CD8+ T cells sorted from blood, taken in a trial of the OX40 agonist ivuxolimab.

The CDR3 loop is CASSLVGQGYDGYTF. The CDR3, as DNA: TGCGCCAGCAGCTTGGTGGGACAGGGATACGATGGCTACACCTTC. The chain joins TRBV5-1 to TRBJ1-2; TRBD1 matches 9 bases. Germline V gene sequence: CDR1 SGHRS, CDR2 YFSETQ. CDR3 length: 15 residues. After removal of 0 bases from V and 6 bases from J, the junction contained 6 bases not matched to a gene.